What follows is one T cell receptor (beta chain) and its context. TCR beta CDR3 region amplification was performed from RNA transcripts. With the HTBI primer set, the TCR CDR3 went through a first round of RT-PCR. One entry per CDR3 protein, called by TCRdb with MiXCR from the multiplex PCR reads. The repertoire holds about 640,000 distinct CDR3 sequences, with less than 25% as singletons. The record originates from a study of T cells in Graves' hyperthyroidism and ophthalmopathy. This sequence originates from a man under 40 with Graves' ophthalmopathy. Sequences were obtained from blood.

CDR3 residues: CASSRAPGGEQYF. The CDR3 DNA reads TGTGCCAGCAGCCGTGCCCCTGGGGGCGAGCAGTACTTC. The chain uses TRBV3-1 and TRBJ2-7; D could derive from TRBD1 or TRBD2 (5 bases each). Germline loops: CDR1 LGHDT, CDR2 YNNKEL (reference sequence). CDR3 length equals 13 residues. V dropped 4 bases and J dropped 6 bases, with 13 bases sitting between them.